These T cell receptor beta chains were read from a single sample in a study of beta chain features in type 1 diabetes. The method was immunoSEQ multiplex PCR; TCRdb's version includes in-frame clones alone and lacks a portion of them. The table records 300,000 to 450,000 clones, roughly an eighth of them present only once. Sequenced material: naive CD4+ T cells from blood. These receptors came from a man aged 18 to 29 in good health. Each CDR3 is given with its conserved first and last residue. The D gene is left open where the match is weak. Where a row states a size, it is once, few, many or the class of an expanded clone; other rows omit it.

>TRBJ2-2|.|few|TRBV30
CAWSVPTTVRELFF
TGTGCCTGGAGTGTACCGACAACTGTCCGGGAGCTGTTTTTT
>TRBJ2-5|TRBD1|.|TRBV5-1
CASSPGQATGGTQYF
TGCGCCAGCAGCCCCGGACAGGCGACGGGTGGGACCCAGTACTTC
>TRBJ1-4|.|.|TRBV29-1
CSVERGVGEKLFF
TGCAGCGTTGAGCGCGGGGTGGGTGAAAAACTGTTTTTT
>TRBJ2-1|TRBD2|few|TRBV18
CASSPVVAGGHSEQFF
TGTGCCAGCTCACCAGTGGTAGCGGGGGGGCACAGTGAGCAGTTCTTC
>TRBJ1-2|.|.|TRBV6-4
CASSVTGSYGYTF
TGTGCCAGCAGCGTAACAGGGAGCTATGGCTACACCTTC
>TRBJ2-1|TRBD1|.|TRBV28
CASRALAGDRERAWNEQFF
TGTGCCAGCAGGGCCTTGGCCGGGGACAGGGAAAGGGCATGGAATGAGCAGTTCTTC
>TRBJ2-5|TRBD2|.|TRBV14
CASSREAGEWETQYF
TGTGCCAGCAGCAGGGAAGCGGGAGAGTGGGAGACCCAGTACTTC
>TRBJ1-2|.|.|TRBV7-8
CASSVDGGYGYTF
TGTGCCAGCAGCGTCGACGGGGGGTATGGCTACACCTTC
>TRBJ1-3|.|.|TRBV16
CASSQSIARDSGNTIYF
TGTGCCAGCAGCCAATCGATCGCTCGGGACTCTGGAAACACCATATATTTT
>TRBJ1-4|TRBD1|few|TRBV7-2
CASSPAGTGTGVDEKLFF
TGTGCCAGCAGCCCTGCCGGAACCGGGACAGGGGTGGATGAAAAACTGTTTTTT
>TRBJ1-2|TRBD1|few|TRBV25-1
CASSEHPGGNYGYTF
TGTGCCAGCAGTGAGCACCCAGGGGGCAACTATGGCTACACCTTC
>TRBJ2-1|TRBD2|.|TRBV19
CASSRGLAVLNEQFF
TGTGCCAGTAGTAGAGGACTAGCGGTTCTTAATGAGCAGTTCTTC
>TRBJ2-3|.|few|TRBV27
CASSSPGTDTQYF
TGTGCCAGCAGTTCTCCGGGAACAGATACGCAGTATTTT
>TRBJ2-7|TRBD2|.|TRBV5-6
CASSLGASGALGEQYF
TGTGCCAGCAGCTTGGGGGCTAGCGGGGCCCTAGGGGAGCAGTACTTC
>TRBJ2-3|.|.|TRBV7-3
CASSQGGLVTDTQYF
TGTGCCAGCAGCCAAGGCGGTCTAGTCACAGATACGCAGTATTTT
>TRBJ2-7|TRBD1|few|TRBV28
CASSPGQGGYEQYF
TGTGCCAGCAGTCCGGGACAGGGTGGGTACGAGCAGTACTTC
>TRBJ2-3|.|few|TRBV5-1
CASSIGQPRPADTQYF
TGCGCCAGCAGCATAGGACAGCCAAGGCCCGCAGATACGCAGTATTTT
>TRBJ2-5|TRBD1|few|TRBV28
CASSRPGQALGETQYF
TGTGCCAGCAGCCGACCCGGACAGGCCTTAGGGGAGACCCAGTACTTC
>TRBJ1-2|.|few|TRBV28
CASGTSYGYTF
TGTGCCAGTGGGACTTCCTATGGCTACACCTTC